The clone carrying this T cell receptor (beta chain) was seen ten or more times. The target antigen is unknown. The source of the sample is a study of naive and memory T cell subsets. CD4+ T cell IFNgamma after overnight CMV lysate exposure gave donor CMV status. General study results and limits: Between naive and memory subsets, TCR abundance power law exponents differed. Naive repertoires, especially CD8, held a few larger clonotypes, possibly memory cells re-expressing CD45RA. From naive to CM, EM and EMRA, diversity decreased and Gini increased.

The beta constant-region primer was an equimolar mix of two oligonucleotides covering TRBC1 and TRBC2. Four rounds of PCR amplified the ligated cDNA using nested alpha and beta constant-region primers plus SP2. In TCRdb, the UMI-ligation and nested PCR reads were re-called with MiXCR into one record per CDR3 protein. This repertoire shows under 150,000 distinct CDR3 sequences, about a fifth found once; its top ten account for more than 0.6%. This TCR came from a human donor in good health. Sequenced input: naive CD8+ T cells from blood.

The CDR3 coding sequence is TGTGCCAGCAGTTTAGTCGGCAACACCGGGGAGCTGTTTTTT. Its translation is CASSLVGNTGELFF. V gene TRBV28 combines with J gene TRBJ2-2, with unresolved D. V dropped 2 bases and J dropped 2 bases, with 6 bases sitting between them. The germline CDR1 and CDR2 sequences are MDHEN and SYDVKM. This CDR3 is 14 amino acids long.